This T cell receptor (beta chain) was sequenced in a study of post-analysis software for immune sequencing data. Points from the study as a whole: A handful of TRBV segments, including TRBV5-6, TRBV5-1 and TRBV20-1, were more frequent in patients than controls.

Unique-molecular-identifier-tagged TCR beta cDNA libraries were used. One entry per CDR3 protein results from TCRdb running MiXCR on the PCR reads. The table records 430,000 or so distinct CDR3 sequences, 39% of them present only once. This CDR3 spans 15 amino acids. Trimming shortened V by 3 bases and J by 1 base, and 11 bases separated the two germline ends. In germline, CDR1 is LNHDA, CDR2 SQIVND (reference sequence). As concerns this clonotype: The antigen is undetermined.

The sequence derives from a girl aged 2 to 10 with multiple sclerosis. The rearrangement uses TRBV19 and TRBJ2-3, with D tentatively TRBD2 (6 bases). The sample taken for sequencing was blood. For the CDR3, the DNA is TGTGCCAGTAGTATGCGGAGGGGAGGCACAGATACGCAGTATTTT. This translates into CASSMRRGGTDTQYF.